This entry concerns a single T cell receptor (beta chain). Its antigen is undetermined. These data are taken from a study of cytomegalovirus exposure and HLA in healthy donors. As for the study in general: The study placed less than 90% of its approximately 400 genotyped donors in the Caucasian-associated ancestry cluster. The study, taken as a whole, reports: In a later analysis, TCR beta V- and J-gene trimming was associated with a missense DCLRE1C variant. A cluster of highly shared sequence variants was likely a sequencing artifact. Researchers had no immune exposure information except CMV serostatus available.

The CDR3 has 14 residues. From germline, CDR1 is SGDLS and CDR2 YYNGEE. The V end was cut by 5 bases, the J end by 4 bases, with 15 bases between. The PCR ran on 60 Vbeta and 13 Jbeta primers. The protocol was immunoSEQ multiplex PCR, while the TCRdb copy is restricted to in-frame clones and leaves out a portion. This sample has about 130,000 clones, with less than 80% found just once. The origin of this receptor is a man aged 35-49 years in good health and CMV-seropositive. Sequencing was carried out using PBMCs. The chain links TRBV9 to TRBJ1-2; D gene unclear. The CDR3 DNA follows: TGTGCCAGCAGACAGCCGGGATTCTCCTATGGCTACACCTTC. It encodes CASRQPGFSYGYTF.